The 14 T cell receptor beta chains below were found in one sample sequenced in a study of T cell repertoires in cytomegalovirus infection. TCRdb re-called the reads through MiXCR, storing one row per CDR3 protein. The top ten hold about 1.5% of the sample, which has 200,000 to 250,000 distinct CDR3 sequences, approximately 13% seen once. Sequenced input: PBMCs. The source of these receptors is a human donor in good health (CMV status not recorded). Some clones in this sample may be carry-over from other donors' samples.

This chain links TRBV19 with TRBJ2-3; 7 bases match TRBD2. CDR1 is LNHDA and CDR2 is SQIVND in the germline V gene (reference sequence). This CDR3 comprises 13 residues. Trimming removed 7 bases from V and 9 bases from J; junction bases left unmatched: 10. CDR3 residues: CASTYVPSGTQYF. CDR3 coding DNA: TGTGCCAGTACATACGTGCCTAGCGGAACGCAGTATTTT. Based on the CDR3 plus reference TRBV19 and TRBJ2-3, the full variable domain is DGGITQSPKYLFRKEGQNVTLSCEQNLNHDAMYWYRQDPGQGLRLIYYSQIVNDFQKGDIAEGYSVSREKKESFPLTVTSAQKNPTAFYLCASTYVPSGTQYFGPGTRLTVL.

There are many counts of this clonotype. J is TRBJ2-1 and V is TRBV12-3 or TRBV12-4; 9 nucleotides line up with TRBD2. The V and J ends lost 7 bases and 0 bases, in that order; junction bases with no gene match: 16. CDR3 length equals 19 residues. CDR3 nucleotide sequence: TGTGCCAGCACCTTAACCGCCGGGACTAGCTGGAGCTCCTACAATGAGCAGTTCTTC. It codes for CASTLTAGTSWSSYNEQFF.

This clonotype was recorded at least ten times. J is TRBJ2-3 and V is TRBV15; the D is unclear. V lost 0 bases and J 1 base, leaving 5 bases between the germline ends. CDR1 is LNHNV, CDR2 YYDKDF, per germline (reference sequence). The CDR3 is 14 residues long. The CDR3 spells CATSRDQGTDTQYF. For the CDR3, the DNA is TGTGCCACCAGCAGAGATCAAGGCACAGATACGCAGTATTTT.

This clonotype was detected a few times. The chain has TRBV18 and TRBJ1-1; D call uncertain. Germline V CDR1 and CDR2: KGHSH, LQKENI. The CDR3 is made up of 13 amino acids. Deletions cut 3 bases from V and 0 bases from J, with 5 bases between. CDR3 in DNA: TGTGCCAGCTCACCCGCAGTGAACACTGAAGCTTTCTTT. This encodes CASSPAVNTEAFF.

V gene TRBV5-1 combines with J gene TRBJ2-3, with 14 positions matching TRBD2. CDR1 is SGHRS, CDR2 YFSETQ, per germline. The CDR3 loop spans 18 amino acids. V shed 0 bases, J shed 5 bases, and the junction held 8 bases outside the gene matches. The CDR3 coding sequence is TGCGCCAGCAGCTTGGTAGGCCCCGGACTAGCGGGAGGAGATACGCAGTATTTT. Encoded protein: CASSLVGPGLAGGDTQYF.

Ten or more counts support this clonotype. The rearrangement links TRBV7-2 to TRBJ2-5; TRBD2 aligns across 11 bases. This CDR3 has 16 residues. Looked up from germline, CDR1 is SGHTA and CDR2 is FQGNSA. V was clipped by 5 bases and J by 1 base; unmatched bases: 6. CDR3 loop: CASSVTSGGSQETQYF. The CDR3 region has the DNA TGTGCCAGCAGCGTTACTAGCGGGGGTTCCCAAGAGACCCAGTACTTC.

In this sample, this clonotype turned up many times. The V and J genes are TRBV7-2 and TRBJ1-6; 8 positions match TRBD1. With 4 bases clipped from V and 6 bases from J, the junction kept 2 bases outside the gene matches. CDR3 size: 14 residues. Per the germline V gene, CDR1 is SGHTA and CDR2 is FQGNSA. CDR3 sequence (DNA): TGTGCCAGCAGCTCGGACAGGGTTAATTCACCCCTCCACTTT. Translating it yields CASSSDRVNSPLHF. Based on the CDR3 plus reference TRBV7-2 and TRBJ1-6, the full variable domain is GAGVSQSPSNKVTEKGKDVELRCDPISGHTALYWYRQSLGQGLEFLIYFQGNSAPDKSGLPSDRFSAERTGGSVSTLTIQRTQQEDSAVYLCASSSDRVNSPLHFGNGTRLTVT.

This clonotype was found many times. The rearrangement uses TRBV11-2 and TRBJ2-5, with a weak D call TRBD1 (5 bases). Germline values: CDR1 SGHAT, CDR2 FQNNGV. The length of the CDR3 is 15 residues. The V and J ends lost 4 bases and 5 bases respectively, with 17 bases between them. Here the CDR3 reads CASSSLSDRRETQYF. In nucleotides, the CDR3 is TGTGCCAGCAGCTCCCTATCTGACAGACGGGAGACCCAGTACTTC. Complete variable domain (other parts from reference TRBV11-2 and TRBJ2-5): EAGVAQSPRYKIIEKRQSVAFWCNPISGHATLYWYQQILGQGPKLLIQFQNNGVVDDSQLPKDRFSAERLKGVDSTLKIQPAKLEDSAVYLCASSSLSDRRETQYFGPGTRLLVL.

This clonotype occurred many times. The genes are TRBV7-6 and TRBJ2-1; D may be TRBD2 (7 bases). Germline values: CDR1 SGHVS, CDR2 FNYEAQ. The CDR3 sequence is 13 residues long. The V gene lost 8 bases and the J gene lost 3 bases, with 11 bases spanning the gap. The CDR3 sequence: CASRGGLYNEQFF. CDR3 nucleotide sequence: TGTGCCAGCCGCGGGGGCCTCTACAATGAGCAGTTCTTC.

This clonotype was observed a few times. V gene TRBV12-3 or TRBV12-4 combines with J gene TRBJ2-5; 9 bases fit TRBD1. This CDR3 has 15 amino acids. V lost 1 base and J lost 2; bases outside the gene matches: 2. The CDR3 nucleotides are TGTGCCAGCAGTTTAGGCGGGACAGGGCAAGAGACCCAGTACTTC. Encoded protein: CASSLGGTGQETQYF.

This clonotype was detected ten times or more. The chain uses TRBV7-9 and TRBJ2-3, with TRBD1 identical over 9 bases. The CDR3 runs to 15 residues. Germline V gene sequence: CDR1 SEHNR, CDR2 FQNEAQ (reference sequence). The J segment lost 1 base and the V segment lost 4 bases, leaving 3 bases of the junction unmatched. The CDR3 loop is CASSSGQGRTDTQYF. The DNA of the CDR3 is TGTGCCAGCAGCTCCGGACAGGGGCGCACAGATACGCAGTATTTT.

In its sample, this clonotype was seen many times. The V call is TRBV7-2, the J call TRBJ2-3; 9 nucleotides agree with TRBD2. The germline gives CDR1 SGHTA, CDR2 FQGNSA. The CDR3 covers 15 residues. The ends lost 5 bases at V and 0 bases at J; junction bases unmatched: 3. This chain's CDR3 is CASSGGLASTDTQYF. CDR3 bases: TGTGCCAGCAGCGGCGGACTAGCGAGCACAGATACGCAGTATTTT.

This rearrangement joins TRBV6-5 to TRBJ1-4; 10 nucleotides line up with TRBD1. Trimming removed 6 bases from V and 7 bases from J; junction bases left unmatched: 5. The CDR3 has 14 residues. Germline loops: CDR1 MNHEY, CDR2 SVGAGI. CDR3 sequence reads: CASSNRDRGEKLFF. In DNA, the CDR3 is TGTGCCAGCAGCAACCGGGACAGGGGTGAAAAACTGTTTTTT.

There are many counts of this clonotype. V usage is TRBV28 and J usage is TRBJ2-1, with TRBD2 matching 13 bases. The CDR3 loop spans 18 amino acids. V shed 2 bases and J 7 bases; nucleotides not matched to a gene: 11. CDR1 and CDR2 from the germline V gene are MDHEN and SYDVKM. The CDR3 DNA reads TGTGCCAGCAGTTTAAACCCCCGGACTAGCGGGAGTCGTAATGAGCAGTTCTTC. Protein: CASSLNPRTSGSRNEQFF.